Listed below are T cell receptor beta chains from one sample, sequenced in a study of T-cell reconstitution after alpha-beta-depleted transplantation in children. In TCRdb, the PCR reads were re-called with MiXCR into one record per CDR3 protein. Of more than 400,000 distinct CDR3 sequences in the sample, approximately 41% are singletons; the top ten hold under 35%. The sample was PBMCs, taken before TCRalphabeta/CD19-depleted stem cell transplant. The receptors stem from a girl aged 2 to 10 with aplastic anemia, due to receive a stem cell transplant. Each CDR3 is given with its conserved first and last residue. A D gene is named only where the DNA matches it firmly. Clone size is given for some rows only: seen once, a few or many times, or a class if the clone is expanded.

d_call j_call clone_size v_call cdr3_aa cdr3_nt
TRBD2 TRBJ2-5 - TRBV27 CASKTSGASGETQYF TGTGCCAGCAAAACTAGCGGGGCCTCGGGGGAGACCCAGTACTTC
- TRBJ2-4 - TRBV20-1 CSASKGKEAKNIQYF TGCAGTGCTAGTAAGGGGAAAGAAGCCAAAAACATTCAGTACTTC
TRBD2 TRBJ2-1 - TRBV6-2/TRBV6-3 CASTEAGGPYEQFF TGTGCCAGCACCGAGGCGGGAGGGCCGTATGAGCAGTTCTTC
TRBD2 TRBJ2-1 - TRBV20-1 CSASQAGGIVSFF TGCAGTGCTAGCCAAGCGGGGGGGATCGTATCGTTCTTC
TRBD1 TRBJ1-1 - TRBV15 CATSRGQGETEAFF TGTGCCACCAGCAGAGGACAGGGGGAGACTGAAGCTTTCTTT
TRBD1 TRBJ1-2 once TRBV5-1 CASSQGQGATDYGYTF TGCGCCAGCAGCCAGGGACAGGGGGCCACCGACTATGGCTACACCTTC
TRBD2 TRBJ2-1 - TRBV28 CASTAPVGTRSYNEQFF TGTGCCAGCACCGCCCCCGTAGGGACTAGATCCTACAATGAGCAGTTCTTC
- TRBJ2-5 - TRBV20-1 CSADPRSGSRETQYF TGCAGTGCAGACCCGCGCTCCGGGAGTCGGGAGACCCAGTACTTC
TRBD2 TRBJ2-1 many TRBV7-9 CASSFSETSGNEQFF TGTGCCAGCAGCTTTAGTGAGACTAGCGGAAATGAGCAGTTCTTC
- TRBJ2-1 - TRBV20-1 CSARGDSSYNEQFF TGCAGTGCTAGAGGTGACAGTTCCTACAATGAGCAGTTCTTC
- TRBJ2-2 few TRBV9 CASSVFSGSDTGELFF TGTGCCAGCAGCGTATTCTCCGGGTCCGACACCGGGGAGCTGTTTTTT
- TRBJ2-5 many TRBV4-1 CASSQIAGGTQYF TGCGCCAGCAGCCAAATTGCCGGGGGGACCCAGTACTTC
- TRBJ2-1 - TRBV9 CASSVATRGRFNEQFF TGTGCCAGCAGCGTAGCTACGAGGGGACGGTTCAATGAGCAGTTCTTC
- TRBJ1-2 - TRBV7-2 CASSHLQGANYGYTF TGTGCCAGCAGCCACCTACAGGGAGCTAACTATGGCTACACCTTC
- TRBJ2-7 many TRBV12-3/TRBV12-4 CASSSGAYEQYF TGTGCCAGCAGTTCGGGGGCTTACGAGCAGTACTTC
TRBD1 TRBJ1-1 - TRBV6-5 CASSHRGPEAFF TGTGCCAGCAGCCACAGGGGGCCTGAAGCTTTCTTT
TRBD1 TRBJ2-1 few TRBV7-8 CASSLTKSGTGTNEQFF TGTGCCAGCAGCTTAACAAAGTCCGGGACAGGGACCAATGAGCAGTTCTTC
- TRBJ2-2 many TRBV25-1 CASSEVGVGTGELFF TGTGCCAGCAGTGAAGTGGGGGTTGGAACCGGGGAGCTGTTTTTT
TRBD1 TRBJ2-3 - TRBV6-1 CASRISPDRGSTDTQYF TGTGCCAGCAGAATATCGCCGGACAGGGGGTCCACAGATACGCAGTATTTT
- TRBJ2-7 many TRBV18 CASSPAGIRAYEQYF TGTGCCAGCTCACCGGCCGGGATTAGGGCCTACGAGCAGTACTTC
- TRBJ2-2 many TRBV12-3/TRBV12-4 CASAPSRTANTGELFF TGTGCCAGCGCGCCGAGCAGGACAGCGAACACCGGGGAGCTGTTTTTT
- TRBJ1-2 - TRBV28 CASTSLLRGYTF TGTGCCAGCACTAGCCTCCTCAGGGGCTACACCTTC
TRBD1 TRBJ1-5 few TRBV7-2 CASSLQGQGLEGQPQHF TGTGCCAGCAGCTTACAGGGACAGGGTTTGGAGGGACAGCCCCAGCATTTT
TRBD2 TRBJ2-1 - TRBV29-1 CSVALAGVLNEQFF TGCAGCGTGGCCCTAGCGGGAGTGTTAAATGAGCAGTTCTTC
- TRBJ2-3 - TRBV28 CASTNSLTTWADTQYF TGTGCCAGCACCAACTCCCTGACCACTTGGGCAGATACGCAGTATTTT
- TRBJ1-4 - TRBV6-1 CASSEERWQKLFF TGTGCCAGCAGTGAAGAAAGGTGGCAAAAACTGTTTTTT
TRBD2 TRBJ2-2 - TRBV28 CASSKAGFAGELFF TGTGCCAGCAGCAAAGCGGGATTTGCCGGGGAGCTGTTTTTT
TRBD1 TRBJ2-4 - TRBV7-9 CASSLGGQELAKNIQYF TGTGCCAGCAGCTTAGGTGGACAGGAGCTAGCCAAAAACATTCAGTACTTC
TRBD1 TRBJ2-3 - TRBV7-2 CASSSGQSTDTQYF TGTGCCAGCAGCTCGGGACAGAGCACAGATACGCAGTATTTT
- TRBJ1-1 - TRBV9 CASSADWNTEAFF TGTGCCAGCAGCGCAGACTGGAACACTGAAGCTTTCTTT
- TRBJ1-6 many TRBV20-1 CSATPGTYNSPLHF TGCAGTGCGACCCCCGGGACCTATAATTCACCCCTCCACTTT
- TRBJ2-3 few TRBV2 CASRYRDSTDTQYF TGTGCCAGCAGGTACCGGGATAGCACAGATACGCAGTATTTT
TRBD2 TRBJ2-3 few TRBV5-1 CASSETSGRALDTQYF TGCGCCAGCAGCGAGACTAGCGGGAGGGCCCTAGATACGCAGTATTTT
- TRBJ2-5 - TRBV7-9 CASSPGVTAQETQYF TGTGCCAGCAGCCCCGGTGTTACGGCCCAAGAGACCCAGTACTTC
- TRBJ1-5 - TRBV4-1 CASSQVIDQPQHF TGCGCCAGCAGCCAAGTGATCGATCAGCCCCAGCATTTT
- TRBJ2-7 - TRBV11-2 CASSRGFEQYF TGTGCCAGCAGCCGCGGGTTCGAGCAGTACTTC
TRBD2 TRBJ2-1 - TRBV5-5 CASSPTGGLYNEQFF TGTGCCAGCAGCCCCACGGGGGGGCTCTACAATGAGCAGTTCTTC
TRBD1 TRBJ1-6 few TRBV15 CATRRTGSHSPLHF TGTGCCACCAGGAGGACAGGGAGTCATTCACCCCTCCACTTT
TRBD1 TRBJ2-7 - TRBV5-1 CASRIRDRGPGEQYF TGCGCCAGCAGAATCCGGGACAGGGGGCCGGGCGAGCAGTACTTC
TRBD2 TRBJ2-1 once TRBV3-1 CASSQERGGTLYNEQFF TGTGCCAGCAGCCAGGAGCGCGGGGGTACCCTCTACAATGAGCAGTTCTTC
TRBD1 TRBJ2-1 - TRBV15 CATKLGQGAIYEQFF TGTGCCACCAAACTGGGACAGGGGGCTATATATGAGCAGTTCTTC
- TRBJ1-4 - TRBV20-1 CSAIGDSSRRCEKLFF TGCAGTGCTATCGGAGATTCGAGTCGTCGGTGCGAAAAACTGTTTTTT
TRBD1 TRBJ2-1 many TRBV20-1 CSAPSTTGESQFF TGCAGTGCTCCTAGTACGACAGGGGAGTCGCAGTTCTTC
TRBD2 TRBJ2-1 many TRBV7-9 CASSLVGTSHEQFF TGTGCCAGCAGCTTAGTGGGGACTAGTCATGAGCAGTTCTTC
TRBD1 TRBJ2-2 - TRBV7-2 CASTGQGATGELFF TGTGCCAGCACCGGACAGGGGGCGACCGGGGAGCTGTTTTTT
- TRBJ2-3 few TRBV5-1 CASSSTGETDTQYF TGCGCCAGCAGCAGTACTGGGGAAACAGATACGCAGTATTTT
TRBD1 TRBJ2-1 many TRBV5-5 CASSHNRGSSYNEQFF TGTGCCAGCAGCCACAACAGGGGGAGCTCCTACAATGAGCAGTTCTTC
- TRBJ1-1 few TRBV28 CASSLSRTEAFF TGTGCCAGCAGTTTGTCTAGAACTGAAGCTTTCTTT
- TRBJ2-7 - TRBV18 CASSPSFRPQQYF TGTGCCAGCTCACCATCTTTCAGGCCCCAGCAGTACTTC
TRBD1 TRBJ1-2 - TRBV7-2 CASSFQQGYGGYTF TGTGCCAGCAGCTTCCAACAGGGGTACGGTGGCTACACCTTC
- TRBJ2-3 few TRBV30 CAWNVATTDTQYF TGTGCCTGGAATGTAGCAACCACAGATACGCAGTATTTT
- TRBJ1-1 - TRBV6-5 CASSYQKLNTEAFF TGTGCCAGCAGTTATCAGAAACTGAACACTGAAGCTTTCTTT
TRBD1 TRBJ2-3 once TRBV12-3/TRBV12-4 CASRLGQGSTDTQYF TGTGCCAGCAGGTTGGGACAGGGGAGCACAGATACGCAGTATTTT
TRBD2 TRBJ2-3 - TRBV7-3 CASSSSGLAGDTQYF TGTGCCAGCAGTAGTTCGGGACTAGCGGGTGATACGCAGTATTTT